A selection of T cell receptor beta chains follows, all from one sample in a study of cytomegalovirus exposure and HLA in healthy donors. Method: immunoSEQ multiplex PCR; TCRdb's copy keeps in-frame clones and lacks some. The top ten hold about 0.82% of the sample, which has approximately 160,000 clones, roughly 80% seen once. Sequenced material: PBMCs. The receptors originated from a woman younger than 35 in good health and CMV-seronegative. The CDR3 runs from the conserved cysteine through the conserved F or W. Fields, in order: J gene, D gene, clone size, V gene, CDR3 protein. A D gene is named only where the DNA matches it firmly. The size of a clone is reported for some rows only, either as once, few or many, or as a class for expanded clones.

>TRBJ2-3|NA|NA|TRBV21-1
CASSKGGATGATSTDTQYF
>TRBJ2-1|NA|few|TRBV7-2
CASSLARLAGSYNEQFF
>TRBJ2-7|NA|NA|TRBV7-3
CASSLTAFQEQYF
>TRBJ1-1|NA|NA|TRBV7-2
CASSYTMNTEAFF
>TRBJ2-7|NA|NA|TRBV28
CASSLTSLGYEQYF
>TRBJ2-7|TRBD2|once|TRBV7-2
CASKSGLAIYEQYF
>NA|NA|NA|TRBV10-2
CASSLGTYEQYF
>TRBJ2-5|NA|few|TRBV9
CASSVAVWGGQETQYF
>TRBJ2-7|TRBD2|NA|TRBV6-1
CASRTSGVPYEQYF
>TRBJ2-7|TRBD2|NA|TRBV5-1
CASSPTTSGGRYEQYF
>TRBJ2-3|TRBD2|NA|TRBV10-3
CAISETSGGWAMGTQYF
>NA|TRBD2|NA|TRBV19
CASSSLPSQREFEQYF
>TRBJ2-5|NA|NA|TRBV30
CAWTGQETQYF
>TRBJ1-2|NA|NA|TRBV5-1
CASSLGTENYGYTF
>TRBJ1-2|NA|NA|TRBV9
CASSGGRDRGYTF
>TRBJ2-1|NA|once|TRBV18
CASSRPTTRVEYNEQFF
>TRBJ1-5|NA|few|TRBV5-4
CASSSGVSGQPQHF
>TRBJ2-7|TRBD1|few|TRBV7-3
CASSLTGGGYEQYF
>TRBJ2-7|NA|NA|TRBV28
CASSLGQTYEQYF
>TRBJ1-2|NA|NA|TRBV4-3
CASSQGAYYGYTF
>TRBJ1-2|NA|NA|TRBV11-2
CASTPSLEDGYTF
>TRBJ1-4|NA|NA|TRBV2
CASRARGGNEKLFF
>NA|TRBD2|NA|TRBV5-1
CASSLKRASGRDDEQYF
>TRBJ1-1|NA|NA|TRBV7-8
CASSPETANTEAFF
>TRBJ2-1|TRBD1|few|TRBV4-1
CASSPQGADNEQFF
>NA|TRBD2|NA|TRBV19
CASSAPGGAYEQYF
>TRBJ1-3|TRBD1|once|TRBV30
CAWGQGPPSSGNTIYF
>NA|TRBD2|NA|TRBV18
CASSPLAGDLETQYF
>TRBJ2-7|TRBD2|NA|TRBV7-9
CASSLGGRGDEQYF
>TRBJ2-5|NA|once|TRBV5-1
CASSLAQGSQETQYF
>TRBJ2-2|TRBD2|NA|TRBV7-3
CASSFLAGVSGELFF
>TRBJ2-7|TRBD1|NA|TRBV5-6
CASSSGTGHYEQYF
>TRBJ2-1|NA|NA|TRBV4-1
CASSQVDLVSYNEQFF
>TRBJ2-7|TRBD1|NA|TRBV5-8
CASSQPGQGTKQYF
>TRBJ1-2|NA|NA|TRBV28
CASSPRGQGVRRGYTF
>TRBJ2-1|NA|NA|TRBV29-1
CSVEELASSEQFF
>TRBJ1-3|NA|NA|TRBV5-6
CASSRNQGEGNTIYF
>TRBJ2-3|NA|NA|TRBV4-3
CASSQEGGASALDTQYF
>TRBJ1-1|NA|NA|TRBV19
CASSLTVNTEAFF
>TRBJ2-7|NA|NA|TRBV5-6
CASAPISAYEQYF
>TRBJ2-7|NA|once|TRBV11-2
CASTQPGSYEQYF
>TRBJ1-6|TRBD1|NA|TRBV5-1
CASSRGDSNNSPLHF
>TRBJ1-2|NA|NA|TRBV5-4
CASSWAGTSSNYGYTF
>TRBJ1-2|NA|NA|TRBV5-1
CASSLGLSANYGYTF
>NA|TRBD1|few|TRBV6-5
CASIPGQGFYEQYF
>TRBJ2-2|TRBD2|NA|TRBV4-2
CASSQDPSGSQTGELFF
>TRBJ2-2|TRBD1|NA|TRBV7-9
CSSKGQGLAGELFF
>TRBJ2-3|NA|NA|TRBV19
CASSIMGISTDTQYF
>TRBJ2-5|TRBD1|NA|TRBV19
CASSRGDRGETQYF
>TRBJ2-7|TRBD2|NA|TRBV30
CAWTPSSGPYEQYF
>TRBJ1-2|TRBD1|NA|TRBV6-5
CASSYLPTGGYGYTF
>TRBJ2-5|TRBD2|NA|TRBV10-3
CAIRPSGEETQYF
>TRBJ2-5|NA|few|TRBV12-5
CASGLRGREETQYF
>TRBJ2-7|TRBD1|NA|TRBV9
CASSAGQGSLDYEQYF
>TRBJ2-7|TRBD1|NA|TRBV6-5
CASTRTGSSYEQYF